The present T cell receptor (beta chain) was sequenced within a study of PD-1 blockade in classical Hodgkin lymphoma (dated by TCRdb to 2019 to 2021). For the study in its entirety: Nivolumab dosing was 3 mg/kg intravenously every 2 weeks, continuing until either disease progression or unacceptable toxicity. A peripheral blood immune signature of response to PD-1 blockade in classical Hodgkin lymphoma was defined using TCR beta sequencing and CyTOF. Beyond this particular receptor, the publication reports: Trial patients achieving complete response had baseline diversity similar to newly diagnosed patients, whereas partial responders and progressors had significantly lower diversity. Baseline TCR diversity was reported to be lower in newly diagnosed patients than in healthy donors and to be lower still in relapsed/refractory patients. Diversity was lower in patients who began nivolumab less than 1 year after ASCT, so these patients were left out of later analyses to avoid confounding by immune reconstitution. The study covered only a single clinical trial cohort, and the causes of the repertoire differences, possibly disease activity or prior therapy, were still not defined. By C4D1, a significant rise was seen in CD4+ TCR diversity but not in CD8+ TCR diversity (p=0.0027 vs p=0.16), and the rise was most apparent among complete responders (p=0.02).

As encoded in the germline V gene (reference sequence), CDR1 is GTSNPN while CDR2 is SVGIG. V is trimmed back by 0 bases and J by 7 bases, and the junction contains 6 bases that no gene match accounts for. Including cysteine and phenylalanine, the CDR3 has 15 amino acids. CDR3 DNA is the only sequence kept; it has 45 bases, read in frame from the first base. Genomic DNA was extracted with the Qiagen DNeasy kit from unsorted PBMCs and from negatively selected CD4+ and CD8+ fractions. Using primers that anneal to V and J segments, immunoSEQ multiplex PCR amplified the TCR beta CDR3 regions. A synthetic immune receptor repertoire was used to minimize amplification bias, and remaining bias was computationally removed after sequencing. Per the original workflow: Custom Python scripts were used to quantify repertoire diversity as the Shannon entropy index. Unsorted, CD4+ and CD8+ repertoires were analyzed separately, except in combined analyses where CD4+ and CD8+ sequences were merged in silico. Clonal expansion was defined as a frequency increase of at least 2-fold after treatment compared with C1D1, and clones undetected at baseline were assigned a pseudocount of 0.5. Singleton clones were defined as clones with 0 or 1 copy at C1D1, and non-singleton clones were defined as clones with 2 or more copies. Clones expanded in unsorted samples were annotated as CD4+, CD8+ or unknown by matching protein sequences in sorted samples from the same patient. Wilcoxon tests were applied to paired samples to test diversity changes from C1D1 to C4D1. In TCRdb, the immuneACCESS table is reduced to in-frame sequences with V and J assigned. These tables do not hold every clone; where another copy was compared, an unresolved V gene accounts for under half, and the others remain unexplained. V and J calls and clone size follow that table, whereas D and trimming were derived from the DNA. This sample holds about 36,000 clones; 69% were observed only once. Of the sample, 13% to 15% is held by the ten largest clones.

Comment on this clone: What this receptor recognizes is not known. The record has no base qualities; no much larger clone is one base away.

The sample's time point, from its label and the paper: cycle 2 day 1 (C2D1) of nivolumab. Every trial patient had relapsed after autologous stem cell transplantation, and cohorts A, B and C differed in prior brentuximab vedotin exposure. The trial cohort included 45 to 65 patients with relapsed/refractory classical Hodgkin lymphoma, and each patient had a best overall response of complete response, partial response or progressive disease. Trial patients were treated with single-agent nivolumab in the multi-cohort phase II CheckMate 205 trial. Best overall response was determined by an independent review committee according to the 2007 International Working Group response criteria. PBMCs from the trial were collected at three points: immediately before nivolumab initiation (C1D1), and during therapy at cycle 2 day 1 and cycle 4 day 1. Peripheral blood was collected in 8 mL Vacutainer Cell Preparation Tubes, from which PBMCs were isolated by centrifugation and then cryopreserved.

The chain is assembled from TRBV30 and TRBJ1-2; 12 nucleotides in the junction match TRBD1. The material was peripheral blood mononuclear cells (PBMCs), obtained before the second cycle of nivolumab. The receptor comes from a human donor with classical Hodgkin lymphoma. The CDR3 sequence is CAWSVTGTGGRGYTF. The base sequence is TGTGCCTGGAGTGTCACCGGGACAGGGGGCCGTGGCTACACCTTC.